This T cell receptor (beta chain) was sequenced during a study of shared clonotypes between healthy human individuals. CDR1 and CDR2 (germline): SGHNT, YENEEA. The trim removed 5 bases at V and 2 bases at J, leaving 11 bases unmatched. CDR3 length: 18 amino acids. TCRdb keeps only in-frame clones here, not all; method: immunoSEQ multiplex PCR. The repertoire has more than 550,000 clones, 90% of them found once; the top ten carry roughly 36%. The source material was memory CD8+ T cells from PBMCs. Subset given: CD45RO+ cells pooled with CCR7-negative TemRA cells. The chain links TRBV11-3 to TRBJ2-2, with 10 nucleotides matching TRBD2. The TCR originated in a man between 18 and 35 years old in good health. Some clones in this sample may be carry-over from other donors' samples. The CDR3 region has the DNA TGTGCCAGCAGCCCGTCAGGCTGGACTAGCGGTAACACCGGGGAGCTGTTTTTT. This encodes CASSPSGWTSGNTGELFF.